This T cell receptor (beta chain) was recorded in a study of CD8+ T cells in alopecia areata. Study outcomes and limitations: While tofacitinib was given, many expanded lesional clones persisted in scalp and blood. Administration of tofacitinib significantly diminished scalp clonality and expanded CD8+ clones within the top 100.

Treatment noted: oral pan-JAK inhibitor, 5-10 mg twice daily. Peripheral blood, together with lesional scalp punch biopsies, was collected from alopecia areata patients. CD4+ and CD8+ T cells were sorted from PBMCs stained for CD3, CD4 and CD8. Comments on this clone: Its antigen is not identified. Other DNA sequences from this sample encode an identical CDR3 as well.

RNA extraction and reverse transcription yielded cDNA as sequencing template. Sequenced by immunoSEQ multiplex PCR; TCRdb stores in-frame clones only, minus some. The sample lists about 210,000 clones, around 66% occurring once. After removal of 0 bases from V and 8 bases from J, the junction contained 2 bases not matched to a gene. There are 15 residues in the CDR3. Germline lookup yields CDR1 MNHEY and CDR2 SVGAGI. This chain links TRBV6-5 with TRBJ1-6; 9 bases map to TRBD1. The source of this sequence is a human donor with alopecia areata. This sample comprised CD4+ T cells sorted from blood, obtained at week 4, from a patient treated with tofacitinib. The CDR3 spells CASSYSGQGYSPLHF. In DNA form, the CDR3 reads TGTGCCAGCAGTTACTCTGGACAGGGGTATTCACCCCTCCACTTT.